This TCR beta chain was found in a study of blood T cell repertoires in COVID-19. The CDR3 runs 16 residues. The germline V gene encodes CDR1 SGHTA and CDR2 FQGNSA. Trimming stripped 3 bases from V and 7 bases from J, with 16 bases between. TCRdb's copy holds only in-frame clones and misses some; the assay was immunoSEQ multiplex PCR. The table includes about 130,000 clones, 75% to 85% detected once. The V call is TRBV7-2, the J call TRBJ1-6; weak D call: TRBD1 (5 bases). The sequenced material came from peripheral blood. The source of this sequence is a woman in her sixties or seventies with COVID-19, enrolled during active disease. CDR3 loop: CASSFQGRVSNSPLHF. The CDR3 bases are TGTGCCAGCAGCTTTCAGGGTCGGGTCTCAAATTCACCCCTCCACTTT.